This T cell receptor (beta chain) was profiled in a study of STAT3 mutations in large granular lymphocyte leukemia. Whole-study context: Roughly half the longitudinally sequenced T-LGLL patients had canonical STAT3 mutations. Broader study findings: Every T-cell large granular lymphocyte leukemia patient had at least one immunodominant TCR beta clonotype.

On this clone: Its target is not known.

Some 41,000 productive templates were obtained per sample on average. The table came from immunoSEQ multiplex PCR; TCRdb's copy has only in-frame clones and leaves some out. The sample lists about 42,000 clones, 81% seen once, with 0.43% in the top ten. Germline CDR1 reads SGHTA; CDR2 reads FQGNSA. V was trimmed by 5 bases and J by 4 bases, leaving 15 bases between them. The CDR3 totals 14 residues. The sequenced sample consisted of PBMCs. V gene TRBV7-2 combines with J gene TRBJ2-7; D remains unclear. This sequence was found in a human donor with T large granular lymphocyte leukemia. Some clones in this sample may be carry-over from other donors' samples. In DNA form, the CDR3 reads TGTGCCAGCAGCCTCCTTTTGGAAGGATACGAGCAGTACTTC. This translates into CASSLLLEGYEQYF. The full variable domain, its missing parts supplied by reference TRBV7-2 and TRBJ2-7, is GAGVSQSPSNKVTEKGKDVELRCDPISGHTALYWYRQSLGQGLEFLIYFQGNSAPDKSGLPSDRFSAERTGGSVSTLTIQRTQQEDSAVYLCASSLLLEGYEQYFGPGTRLTVT.